The present T cell receptor (beta chain) was sequenced within a study of T cell responses to AZD1222 COVID-19 vaccine. The CDR3 runs 14 residues. Germline CDR1 reads SGHDT; CDR2 reads YYEEEE. Trimming pared 4 bases from V and 4 bases from J, leaving 12 bases between. Generated by immunoSEQ multiplex PCR, the TCRdb table keeps only in-frame clones and is missing some. The repertoire holds 150,000 to 200,000 clones, with roughly 88% as singletons. V and J are TRBV5-6 and TRBJ2-1; a possible D gene is TRBD1 (6 bases). The sequence was obtained from an adult who received the AZD1222 COVID-19 vaccine. The sequenced sample was peripheral blood, obtained 28 days after the second AZD1222 dose. CDR3 nucleotides: TGTGCCAGCAGCCAAAGGACAGTATACAATGAGCAGTTCTTC. It specifies CASSQRTVYNEQFF.